This passage covers 27 T cell receptor beta chains from one sample sequenced in a study of Ad26.COV2.S vaccination and SARS-CoV-2 variants. The treatment was: some 20 received Ad26.COV2.S at low or high dose, single or two shots; 5 received placebo; per-sample allocation not given. All samples were drawn on day 63, counting from the first vaccine or placebo injection. Produced via immunoSEQ multiplex PCR; TCRdb's table is partial and in-frame only. Of roughly 390,000 clones detected, 80% to 90% appear once; the ten largest clones hold 3.5%. The source material was peripheral blood, sampled in a trial of Ad26.COV2.S vaccine versus placebo. The receptors here all came from a person between 18 and 60 years old who received the Ad26.COV2.S COVID-19 vaccine or a placebo.

Points on this clone: The sample has other DNA sequences that encode this CDR3 too. The CDR3 reads CASSLAYNEQFF. In DNA form, the CDR3 reads TGTGCCAGCAGCTTAGCGTACAATGAGCAGTTCTTC. V gene TRBV7-9 combines with J gene TRBJ2-1; no clear D gene. This CDR3 is built from 12 residues. V was cut by 0 bases and J by 4 bases, with 1 base left in between. CDR1 SEHNR and CDR2 FQNEAQ come from the germline V gene (reference sequence).

This chain connects TRBV19 to TRBJ2-1; 8 nucleotides agree with TRBD1. With 5 bases clipped from V and 1 base from J, the junction kept 4 bases outside the gene matches. CDR3 length equals 15 residues. CDR1 LNHDA and CDR2 SQIVND come from the germline V gene (reference sequence). CDR3 nucleotide sequence: TGTGCCAGTAGTGGACAGGGTAGGTCCTACAATGAGCAGTTCTTC. It translates to CASSGQGRSYNEQFF.

V is TRBV12-3 or TRBV12-4 and J is TRBJ2-3, with D possibly TRBD1 on 5 matching bases. The CDR3 is made up of 12 amino acids. The ends were cut back, 5 bases at V and 6 bases at J, with 9 bases in the middle. CDR3 coding DNA: TGTGCCAGCAGTCCAAGACAGGATACGCAGTATTTT. Protein product: CASSPRQDTQYF.

This clone was counted many times. The V gene is TRBV7-9, the J gene TRBJ1-5; no clear D gene. V was trimmed by 5 bases and J by 5 bases, leaving 13 bases between them. Germline V gene lookup returns CDR1 SEHNR and CDR2 FQNEAQ (reference sequence). The length of the CDR3 is 14 residues. The CDR3 sequence: CASSAPGPDQPQHF. As DNA, the CDR3 is TGTGCCAGCAGCGCCCCCGGGCCCGATCAGCCCCAGCATTTT.

The J gene is TRBJ1-2, the V gene TRBV28; TRBD1 agrees at 7 bases. Germline V CDR1 and CDR2: MDHEN, SYDVKM. V lost 7 bases, J lost 0 bases, and 5 bases stayed unmatched. The CDR3 consists of 14 residues. CDR3 in amino acids: CASTGTVANYGYTF. In DNA, the CDR3 is TGTGCCAGCACTGGGACAGTTGCTAACTATGGCTACACCTTC.

CDR3 region: CASTPLKRKPPGANVLTF. CDR3 DNA sequence: TGTGCCAGTACCCCTCTTAAAAGAAAACCCCCTGGGGCCAACGTCCTGACTTTC. J is TRBJ2-6 and V is TRBV19; unclear D gene. From germline, CDR1 is LNHDA and CDR2 SQIVND (reference sequence). The ends were cut back, 7 bases at V and 2 bases at J, with 21 bases in the middle. The CDR3 contains 18 residues.

The CDR3 DNA reads TGTGCCAGCAGCTTGGGCCCCAGGGATCACTATGGCTACACCTTC. This sequence encodes CASSLGPRDHYGYTF. The chain couples TRBV5-6 to TRBJ1-2; TRBD1 is a possible D gene (5 bases). The CDR3 totals 15 residues. Trimming removed 0 bases from V and 3 bases from J, with 12 bases in between. Germline V lookup: CDR1 SGHDT, CDR2 YYEEEE.

The chain has TRBV5-1 and TRBJ2-3; 7 positions agree with TRBD2. Germline CDR1 is SGHRS and CDR2 is YFSETQ. The CDR3 has 16 amino acids. Losses at the gene ends were 0 bases for V and 9 bases for J; bases not matched to a gene: 13. The CDR3 reads CASSLAASGSARTQYF. CDR3 in DNA: TGCGCCAGCAGCTTGGCCGCTAGCGGTTCCGCCCGAACGCAGTATTTT. Using reference TRBV5-1 and TRBJ2-3 for the parts outside the CDR3, the full variable domain is KAGVTQTPRYLIKTRGQQVTLSCSPISGHRSVSWYQQTPGQGLQFLFEYFSETQRNKGNFPGRFSGRQFSNSRSEMNVSTLELGDSALYLCASSLAASGSARTQYFGPGTRLTVL.

The chain employs TRBV6-5 and TRBJ2-7, with D maybe TRBD2 (6 bases). CDR1 is MNHEY and CDR2 is SVGAGI in the germline V gene. Deletions cut 7 bases from V and 3 bases from J, with 13 bases between. The CDR3 totals 13 residues. The CDR3 nucleotides read TGTGCCAGCACCCATGGGGGACTCTACGAGCAGTACTTC. Its protein is CASTHGGLYEQYF.

V gene TRBV15 combines with J gene TRBJ1-4, with TRBD1 matching over 9 bases. The germline V gene encodes CDR1 LNHNV and CDR2 YYDKDF (reference sequence). Trimming took 3 bases from V and 3 from J; bases not matched to a gene: 5. The CDR3 loop spans 16 amino acids. CDR3 region: CATSSRTGGSNEKLFF. CDR3 DNA sequence: TGTGCCACCAGCAGTCGTACAGGGGGCTCTAATGAAAAACTGTTTTTT.

J is TRBJ1-1 and V is TRBV3-1 (or the pseudogene TRBV3-2); weak D call: TRBD1 (5 bases). The CDR3 spans 14 residues. Trimming stripped 1 base from V and 6 bases from J, with 12 bases between. Germline V gene sequence: CDR1 LGHDT, CDR2 YNNKEL (reference sequence). In nucleotides, the CDR3 is TGTGCCAGCAGCCAAGGAGGGGAGTGGCCTGAAGCTTTCTTT. This sequence encodes CASSQGGEWPEAFF.

This clone was seen a few times. The V call is TRBV7-9, the J call TRBJ1-2; TRBD1 might be the D (5 bases). This CDR3 spans 13 amino acids. Germline CDR1 is SEHNR and CDR2 is FQNEAQ (reference sequence). Trimming removed 0 bases from V and 8 bases from J, with 10 bases in between. The CDR3 protein is CASSLAGGAGYTF. CDR3 sequence (DNA): TGTGCCAGCAGCTTAGCGGGTGGGGCCGGCTACACCTTC. Full variable domain (remainder filled in from reference TRBV7-9 and TRBJ1-2): DTGVSQNPRHKITKRGQNVTFRCDPISEHNRLYWYRQTLGQGPEFLTYFQNEAQLEKSRLLSDRFSAERPKGSFSTLEIQRTEQGDSAMYLCASSLAGGAGYTFGSGTRLTVV.

The chain links TRBV3-1 (or the pseudogene TRBV3-2) to TRBJ2-7; D perhaps matches TRBD2 (6 bases). The CDR3 covers 13 residues. V gave up 0 bases and J gave up 8 bases, with 11 bases separating them. Germline loops: CDR1 LGHDT, CDR2 YNNKEL (reference sequence). DNA for the CDR3: TGTGCCAGCAGCCAAGATCCTAGCGTGAAGCAGTACTTC. Translating it yields CASSQDPSVKQYF.

The V and J genes are TRBV4-1 and TRBJ1-1, with TRBD1 matching over 9 bases. CDR1 is MGHRA and CDR2 is YSYEKL in the germline V gene. This CDR3 spans 16 amino acids. The ends lost 1 base at V and 4 bases at J; junction bases unmatched: 7. The CDR3 nucleotides read TGCGCCAGCAGCCAAGGGGTGGGACAGGGACTCACTGAAGCTTTCTTT. Protein sequence: CASSQGVGQGLTEAFF.

This clone was observed once. The rearrangement joins TRBV4-1 to TRBJ1-2; weak D call: TRBD1 (6 bases). V shed 0 bases and J shed 4 bases, with 9 bases lying between them. CDR1 and CDR2 from the germline V gene are MGHRA and YSYEKL. The CDR3 is 14 residues long. The CDR3 protein is CASSQDEGGYGYTF. CDR3 nucleotides: TGCGCCAGCAGCCAAGATGAGGGGGGCTATGGCTACACCTTC.

This chain links TRBV18 with TRBJ1-3; D remains ambiguous. Trimming stripped 6 bases from V and 4 bases from J, with 4 bases between. Looked up from germline, CDR1 is KGHSH and CDR2 is LQKENI. There are 11 residues in the CDR3. The CDR3 loop is CASSLGNTIYF. CDR3 coding DNA: TGTGCCAGCTCCCTAGGAAACACCATATATTTT.

V gene TRBV28 combines with J gene TRBJ1-2, with TRBD1 matching over 9 bases. V was clipped by 7 bases and J by 5 bases; unmatched bases: 5. Germline CDR1 MDHEN, CDR2 SYDVKM. CDR3 length equals 13 residues. The CDR3 region is CASNGQGRYGYTF. In DNA, the CDR3 is TGTGCCAGCAACGGACAGGGGAGATATGGCTACACCTTC.

This clone was recorded a few times. The chain employs TRBV4-1 and TRBJ1-1; D uncertain. Trimming took 2 bases from V and 6 from J, leaving 10 bases between them. CDR3 size: 13 residues. Per the germline V gene, CDR1 is MGHRA and CDR2 is YSYEKL. CDR3 coding DNA: TGCGCCAGCAGCCAACAGTCTTCGGCTGAAGCTTTCTTT. Residues: CASSQQSSAEAFF.

This rearrangement joins TRBV9 to TRBJ1-1; TRBD1 agrees at 7 bases. The CDR3 loop spans 14 amino acids. V trimming: 6 bases; J trimming: 6 bases; junction bases outside the gene matches: 11. Germline V gene lookup returns CDR1 SGDLS and CDR2 YYNGEE. The CDR3 nucleotides are TGTGCCAGCACACGCCCTCGAGGGGGCGCTGAAGCTTTCTTT. Amino acids: CASTRPRGGAEAFF.

The chain has TRBV12-3 or TRBV12-4 and TRBJ1-2; D remains ambiguous. The CDR3 extends over 13 amino acids. The germline V and J ends were trimmed by 0 bases and 4 bases, with 6 bases remaining between them. CDR3 sequence (DNA): TGTGCCAGCAGTTTAGCAGTGGGCTATGGCTACACCTTC. Amino acid sequence: CASSLAVGYGYTF.

This clone was picked up one time. The chain has TRBV29-1 and TRBJ2-5, with 7 bases aligning to TRBD1. Per germline, CDR1 SQVTM and CDR2 ANQGSEA. Losses at the gene ends were 7 bases for V and 1 base for J; bases not matched to a gene: 9. The CDR3 is made up of 14 amino acids. The CDR3 DNA is TGCAGCGCTTCCGGGACAGCTCGCCAAGAGACCCAGTACTTC. It codes for CSASGTARQETQYF.

The V gene is TRBV18, the J gene TRBJ2-7; TRBD1 matches 7 bases. CDR1 and CDR2 from the germline V gene are KGHSH and LQKENI. Germline trimming cut 5 bases from V and 2 bases from J; bases unmatched to any gene: 9. The CDR3 contains 15 residues. For the CDR3, the DNA is TGTGCCAGCTCAAGCGACAGGGAACTCCCCTACGAGCAGTACTTC. This encodes CASSSDRELPYEQYF.

The chain links TRBV7-2 to TRBJ1-1, with a tentative D call TRBD1 (5 bases). Germline CDR1 SGHTA, CDR2 FQGNSA. V lost 1 base, J lost 8 bases, and 20 bases lay in between. There are 16 residues in the CDR3. CDR3 sequence: CASSLDSISRGTEAFF. The CDR3 DNA follows: TGTGCCAGCAGCTTAGATTCCATCTCACGGGGGACGGAAGCTTTCTTT.

The chain employs TRBV6-2 or TRBV6-3 and TRBJ1-5; D gene uncertain. Looked up from germline, CDR1 is MNHEY and CDR2 is SVGEGT. There are 16 residues in the CDR3. V was clipped by 4 bases and J by 0 bases, with 13 bases between them. DNA of the CDR3: TGTGCCAGCAGTTTAGGTTGGTCTTATAGCAATCAGCCCCAGCATTTT. It specifies CASSLGWSYSNQPQHF.

The V gene is TRBV7-2, the J gene TRBJ2-1; D assignment may be TRBD1 or TRBD2 (6 bases each). Germline V lookup: CDR1 SGHTA, CDR2 FQGNSA. The CDR3 is made up of 15 amino acids. Trimming stripped 2 bases from V and 3 bases from J, with 11 bases between. The CDR3 nucleotides are TGTGCCAGCAGCTTAAGGGGGGAGATCTACAATGAGCAGTTCTTC. This translates into CASSLRGEIYNEQFF.

V usage is TRBV7-9 and J usage is TRBJ1-6, with D possibly matching TRBD1 (5 bases). This CDR3 comprises 15 residues. Germline CDR1 is SEHNR and CDR2 is FQNEAQ (reference sequence). Trimming left V 4 bases short and J 6 bases short, with 13 bases between. The CDR3 protein is CASSSTGAGNSPLHF. CDR3 DNA: TGTGCCAGCAGCTCTACCGGGGCCGGTAATTCACCCCTCCACTTT.

In DNA, the CDR3 is TGTGCCAGCAGCGCCACCCCGGGGTCGCCCGCCTACAATGAGCAGTTCTTC. It translates to CASSATPGSPAYNEQFF. The chain carries TRBV9 and TRBJ2-1; D possibly corresponds to TRBD2 (5 bases). The CDR3 sequence is 17 residues long. The germline CDR1 and CDR2 sequences are SGDLS and YYNGEE. V was cut by 3 bases and J by 2 bases, with 18 bases left in between.